This TCR beta chain was profiled in a study of blood T cell repertoires in COVID-19. The assay was immunoSEQ multiplex PCR, and TCRdb's table has in-frame clones only and misses some. The sample holds hundreds of thousands of clones, roughly 87% seen once. V lost 4 bases to trimming and J lost 1 base, with 14 bases between them. The length of the CDR3 is 15 residues. CDR1 and CDR2 (germline): SGHRS, YFSETQ. This chain connects TRBV5-1 to TRBJ1-1; TRBD1 is a possible D gene (5 bases). Sequenced input: peripheral blood. The receptor was derived from a woman aged 45 to 65 who had recovered from COVID-19. In nucleotides, the CDR3 is TGCGCCAGCAGCCCGTCGACAGCCCCGAACACTGAAGCTTTCTTT. Its protein is CASSPSTAPNTEAFF.